A selection of T cell receptor beta chains follows, all from one sample in a study of cytomegalovirus exposure and HLA in healthy donors. Method: immunoSEQ multiplex PCR; TCRdb's copy keeps in-frame clones and lacks some. The data hold over 150,000 clones, with 80% observed a single time. Sequenced: PBMCs. These receptor sequences come from a woman in her forties or fifties in good health and CMV-seropositive. CDR3s include the opening cysteine and the closing phenylalanine or tryptophan. The D gene is left open where the match is weak. Only part of the rows carry a size: once, few, many, or a class if the clone is expanded.

clone size	V gene	J gene	D gene	CDR3 length	CDR3 DNA	CDR3 protein
few	TRBV6-6	TRBJ2-1	TRBD2	15	TGTGCCAGCAATCCTCGGACTAGCTCCTACAATGAGCAGTTCTTC	CASNPRTSSYNEQFF
once	TRBV7-2	TRBJ1-1	-	13	TGTGCCAGCAGCTTTTATTCCGGGATTGAAGCTTTCTTT	CASSFYSGIEAFF
-	TRBV5-6	TRBJ2-3	TRBD2	15	TGTGCCAGCAGCAAGGGACTAGCGGTAGCAGATACGCAGTATTTT	CASSKGLAVADTQYF
-	TRBV7-2	TRBJ2-1	TRBD2	16	TGTGCCAGCAGCTTATGGCTAGCGGGGAGAAACAATGAGCAGTTCTTC	CASSLWLAGRNNEQFF
-	TRBV11-3	TRBJ2-1	-	14	TGTGCCAGCAGCCCTACCGGACTATACAATGAGCAGTTCTTC	CASSPTGLYNEQFF
-	TRBV7-2	TRBJ2-3	TRBD2	16	TGTGCCAGCGACACCAGGCTAGCGGGGCTCACAGATACGCAGTATTTT	CASDTRLAGLTDTQYF
-	TRBV4-3	TRBJ2-3	-	13	TGCGCCAGCAGCCAACGTCCCTCGGATACGCAGTATTTT	CASSQRPSDTQYF
-	TRBV5-1	TRBJ2-5	TRBD1	20	TGCGCCAGCAGCTTGGAGGGCATGGGGACAGGGAGGCCCGAGGGGGAGACCCAGTACTTC	CASSLEGMGTGRPEGETQYF
few	TRBV5-1	TRBJ2-1	-	11	TGCGCCAGCAGGGCTTACAATGAGCAGTTCTTC	CASRAYNEQFF
-	TRBV7-3	TRBJ2-2	TRBD1	17	TGTGCCAGCAGCTTAAAACAGACAGGGGGGTCGTCCGGGGAGCTGTTTTTT	CASSLKQTGGSSGELFF
-	TRBV10-3	TRBJ1-6	TRBD1	15	TGTGCCATCAGGCAGGACAGGGGTTTGTATTCACCCCTCCACTTT	CAIRQDRGLYSPLHF
few	TRBV28	TRBJ1-2	-	15	TGTGCCAGCAGTCTCCTGGTCGAGGGCTACTATGGCTACACCTTC	CASSLLVEGYYGYTF
-	TRBV7-6	TRBJ1-1	-	15	TGTGCCAGCAGCTTAGCAGAGGGCGCGAACACTGAAGCTTTCTTT	CASSLAEGANTEAFF
-	TRBV7-6	TRBJ1-6	TRBD1	14	TGTGCCAGCAGCTTAGAACAGGGGTATTCACCCCTCCACTTT	CASSLEQGYSPLHF
-	TRBV6-1	TRBJ1-2	-	13	TGTGCCAGCAGCCCGGGTACGCCCGATGGCTACACCTTC	CASSPGTPDGYTF
-	TRBV7-9	TRBJ1-2	TRBD1	17	TGTTCCAGCAGCTTAGGCCCCCGGCAGGGGGCTGTTCATGGCTACACCTTC	CSSSLGPRQGAVHGYTF
-	TRBV20-1	TRBJ2-7	-	11	TGCAGTGCTAGACAGACCTACGAGCAGTACTTC	CSARQTYEQYF
-	TRBV27	TRBJ1-1	-	15	TGTGCCAGCAGTTTATCTGCCCTTGGCGGCTCTGAAGCTTTCTTT	CASSLSALGGSEAFF
-	TRBV18	TRBJ2-1	TRBD2	17	TGTGCCAGCTCACCCCCGGGAAGCGGGAGGACCGGCAATGAGCAGTTCTTC	CASSPPGSGRTGNEQFF
-	TRBV10-3	TRBJ1-2	-	15	TGTGCCATCAGTGGGGGGGACGTGGGGGACTATGGCTACACCTTC	CAISGGDVGDYGYTF
few	TRBV10-2	TRBJ2-7	-	14	TGCGCCAGCAGTGAGCGGAGAGTGCGCTACGAGCAGTACTTC	CASSERRVRYEQYF
-	TRBV5-1	TRBJ1-2	-	14	TGCGCCAGCAGCTTGGCGGGAAAAGTGGAGGGCTACACCTTC	CASSLAGKVEGYTF
-	TRBV7-2	TRBJ1-2	TRBD1	14	TGTGCCAGCAGCTTCCGACAGGGGGCTCTCGGCTACACCTTC	CASSFRQGALGYTF
-	TRBV7-9	TRBJ1-2	-	18	TGTGCCAGCAGCTTAGTCCTCGGGATCGGTCCCTCTAACTATGGCTACACCTTC	CASSLVLGIGPSNYGYTF
once	TRBV28	TRBJ2-7	-	10	TGTGCCACGCGGTACTACGAGCAGTACTTC	CATRYYEQYF
-	TRBV11-3	TRBJ1-2	TRBD1	14	TGTGCCAGCAGCCTGACCGGGACAGGGAATGGCTACACCTTC	CASSLTGTGNGYTF
-	TRBV9	TRBJ2-1	TRBD2	15	TGTGCCAGCAGCCCCAGCGGGGGGGCCGGGAATGAGCAGTTCTTC	CASSPSGGAGNEQFF
few	TRBV4-2	TRBJ1-1	-	14	TGTGCCAGCAGCCAACCCGGCCGGGGGACTGAAGCTTTCTTT	CASSQPGRGTEAFF
-	TRBV2	TRBJ2-3	TRBD1	15	TGTGCCAGCAGCGGACCGGGACAGGGCACAGATACGCAGTATTTT	CASSGPGQGTDTQYF
-	TRBV19	TRBJ2-2	TRBD2	16	TGTGCCAGTAGTATCCGACGGGGGGACGCTGGCGGGGAGCTGTTTTTT	CASSIRRGDAGGELFF
-	TRBV29-1	TRBJ2-5	TRBD1	12	TGCACCACCGGAGAGGGGGCGGAGACCCAGTACTTC	CTTGEGAETQYF
-	TRBV2	TRBJ2-2	-	13	TGTGCCAGCAGTCCGACTAACCCCGGGGAGCTGTTTTTT	CASSPTNPGELFF
-	TRBV30	TRBJ2-7	TRBD2	13	TGTGCCTGGACTCGGGGGGTTACTTACGAGCAGTACTTC	CAWTRGVTYEQYF
-	TRBV6-1	TRBJ2-7	TRBD2	13	TGTGCCACCGAGCAGCGGGGCTCCTACGAGCAGTACTTC	CATEQRGSYEQYF
-	TRBV28	TRBJ1-3	-	14	TGTGCCAGCAGTTTAATTGACAGGAGTAACACCATATATTTT	CASSLIDRSNTIYF
few	TRBV5-3	TRBJ2-1	TRBD1	16	TGTGCCAGAAGCTTGGGTCGGACAGGGTGGGGCAATGAGCAGTTCTTC	CARSLGRTGWGNEQFF
-	TRBV27	TRBJ2-1	-	14	TGTGCCAGCAGTACAGGGTTTCGATACAATGAGCAGTTCTTC	CASSTGFRYNEQFF
-	TRBV28	TRBJ1-3	TRBD1	15	TGTGCCAGCAGTTTGGCAGGGGGCTCCGGAAACACCATATATTTT	CASSLAGGSGNTIYF
-	TRBV28	TRBJ2-4	TRBD2	16	TGTGCCAGCAGGTCCGGGACTAGCGGGCCCCCCCGCATTCAGTACTTC	CASRSGTSGPPRIQYF
-	TRBV28	TRBJ1-5	TRBD1	15	TGTGCCAGCAGACACAGGGACAGGGGCAATCAGCCCCAGCATTTT	CASRHRDRGNQPQHF
-	TRBV27	TRBJ2-7	TRBD1	13	TGTGCCAGCAGTTCCAGGGGGCAGGACGAGCAGTACTTC	CASSSRGQDEQYF
once	TRBV7-9	TRBJ2-1	-	14	TGTGCCAGCAGCTTAGAAGCTTACGGGGTTGAGCAGTTCTTC	CASSLEAYGVEQFF
-	TRBV28	TRBJ2-7	TRBD2	14	TGTGCCAGCAGTTTAGCGGGAGGTCCCTACGAGCAGTACTTC	CASSLAGGPYEQYF
once	TRBV28	TRBJ2-1	-	11	TGTGCCAGCAGTTTTCTCGATGAGCAGTTCTTC	CASSFLDEQFF
-	TRBV7-2	TRBJ1-6	-	13	TGTGCCAGCAGCTTAGACCAGGGGTCACCCCTCCACTTT	CASSLDQGSPLHF
-	TRBV29-1	TRBJ1-1	-	13	TGCAGCGTTGAGGGGCAGATGGGCACTGAAGCTTTCTTT	CSVEGQMGTEAFF
-	TRBV21-1	TRBJ2-5	-	17	TGTGCCAGCAGAGTCTCGGGCGGGAGGGCCGGGGAAGAGACCCAGTACTTC	CASRVSGGRAGEETQYF